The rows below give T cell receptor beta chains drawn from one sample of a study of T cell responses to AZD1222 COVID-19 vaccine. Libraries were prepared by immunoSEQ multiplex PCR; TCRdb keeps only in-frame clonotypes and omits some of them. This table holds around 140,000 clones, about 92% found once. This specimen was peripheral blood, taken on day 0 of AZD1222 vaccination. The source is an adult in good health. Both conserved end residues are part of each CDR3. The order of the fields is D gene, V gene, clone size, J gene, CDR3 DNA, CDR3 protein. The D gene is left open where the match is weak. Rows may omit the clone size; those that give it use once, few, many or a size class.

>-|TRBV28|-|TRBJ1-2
TGTGCCAGCAATGAGGCCGGGGGGTTGGGCTACACCTTC
CASNEAGGLGYTF
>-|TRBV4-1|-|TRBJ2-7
TGCGCCAGCAGCCAAGGACGATCCTACGAGCAGTACTTC
CASSQGRSYEQYF
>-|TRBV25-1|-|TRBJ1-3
TGTGCCAGCAGTGTCACTATGGGAAACACCATATATTTT
CASSVTMGNTIYF
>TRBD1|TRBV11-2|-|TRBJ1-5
TGTGCCAGCAGCTCCGACAGGGGTAGCAATCAGCCCCAGCATTTT
CASSSDRGSNQPQHF
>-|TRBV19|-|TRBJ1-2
TGTGCCAGTAGTTTCAGATCAAATGGCTACACCTTC
CASSFRSNGYTF
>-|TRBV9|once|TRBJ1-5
TGTGCCAGCAGCGTAGAAGGGGGTAGCCAGCCCCAGCATTTT
CASSVEGGSQPQHF
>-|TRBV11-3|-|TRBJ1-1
TGTGCCAGCAGCTTAGAGGCGATGGGTGTCAAGAACACTGAAGCTTTCTTT
CASSLEAMGVKNTEAFF
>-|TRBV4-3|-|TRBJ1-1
TGCGCCAGCAGCCAAGATACAGGGTACACTGAAGCTTTCTTT
CASSQDTGYTEAFF
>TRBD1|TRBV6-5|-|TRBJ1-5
TGTGCCAGCAGTAGGGGACAGGGGGCGGGTCAGCCCCAGCATTTT
CASSRGQGAGQPQHF
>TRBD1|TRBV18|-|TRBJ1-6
TGTGCCAGCTCACCAAGTCAGGGGGGTTATAATTCACCCCTCCACTTT
CASSPSQGGYNSPLHF
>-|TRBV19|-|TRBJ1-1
TGTGCCAGTAGTGGGTGGGCAGCCACTGAAGCTTTCTTT
CASSGWAATEAFF
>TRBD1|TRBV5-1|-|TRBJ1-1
TGCGCCAGCAGCTCGGACAGGGGGAGGGTGACTGAAGCTTTCTTT
CASSSDRGRVTEAFF
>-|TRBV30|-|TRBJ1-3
TGTGCCTGGGACAGGGGAAACACCATATATTTT
CAWDRGNTIYF
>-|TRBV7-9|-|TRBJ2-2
TGTGCCAGCAGCCTGGGGGCCCCGAACACCGGGGAGCTGTTTTTT
CASSLGAPNTGELFF
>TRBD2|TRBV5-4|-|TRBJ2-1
TGTGCCAGCAGCTTGGGGGCTAGCGGGGGGAAAGACAATGAGCAGTTCTTC
CASSLGASGGKDNEQFF
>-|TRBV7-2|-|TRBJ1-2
TGTGCCAGCAGCCGGCCGACAGGAACCTATGGCTACACCTTC
CASSRPTGTYGYTF
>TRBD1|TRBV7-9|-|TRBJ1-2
TGTGCCAGCAGCTTATTAGGACTTGACAGGGGCTATGGCTACACCTTC
CASSLLGLDRGYGYTF
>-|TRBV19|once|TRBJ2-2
TGTGCCAGTACTCCGTCACTCCACGAAACCGGGGAGCTGTTTTTT
CASTPSLHETGELFF
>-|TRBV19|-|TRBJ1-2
TGTGCCAGTAGTATTTGGGGGGCTGACTACACCTTC
CASSIWGADYTF
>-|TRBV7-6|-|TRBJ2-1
TGTGCCAGCAGCTTAGACCCTGTGAGGACCTCCTACAATGAGCAGTTCTTC
CASSLDPVRTSYNEQFF
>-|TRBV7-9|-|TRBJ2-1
TGTGCCAGCAGCTTTTTAACGTCTTTTGAGCAGTTCTTC
CASSFLTSFEQFF
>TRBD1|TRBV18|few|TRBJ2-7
TGTGCCAGCTCACCCCCGGGACAGGGCGACGAGCAGTACTTC
CASSPPGQGDEQYF
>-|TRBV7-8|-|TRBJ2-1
TGTGCCAGCAGCCTCCGATGGGAGCAGTTCTTC
CASSLRWEQFF
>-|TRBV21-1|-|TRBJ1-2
TGTGCCAGCAGCCCGAAAGGACAGAGCTACCTCTATGGCTACACCTTC
CASSPKGQSYLYGYTF
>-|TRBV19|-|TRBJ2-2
TGTGCCAGTAGTATATTACTCACCGGGGAGCTGTTTTTT
CASSILLTGELFF
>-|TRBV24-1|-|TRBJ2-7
TGTGCCACCATGGCAGGGCCAATTGACAGGAACTACGAGCAGTACTTC
CATMAGPIDRNYEQYF
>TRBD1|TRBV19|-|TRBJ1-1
TGTGCCAGTAGGAGTATTGGACAGGCGAGGGCTGAAGCTTTCTTT
CASRSIGQARAEAFF
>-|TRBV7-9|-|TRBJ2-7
TGTGCCAGCAGCTTACTAATCCTATCGGGGGAGCAGTACTTC
CASSLLILSGEQYF
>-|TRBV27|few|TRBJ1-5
TGTGCCAGCAGCCGGGTTCGGGGAAAAGGGCAGCCCCAGCATTTT
CASSRVRGKGQPQHF
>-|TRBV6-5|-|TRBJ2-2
TGTGCCAGCAGGTTATCTCCGACGAACACCGGGGAGCTGTTTTTT
CASRLSPTNTGELFF
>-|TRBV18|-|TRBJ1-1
TGTGCCAGCTCACCATCGGGGAACACTGAAGCTTTCTTT
CASSPSGNTEAFF
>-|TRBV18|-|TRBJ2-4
TGTGCCAGCTCACCACCAATGGGGCCCGGCGGAACAAGAAACATTCAGTACTTC
CASSPPMGPGGTRNIQYF
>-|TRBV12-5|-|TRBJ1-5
TGTGCTAGTGGTTTGGGGACGGTGGGCTATAGCAATCAGCCCCAGCATTTT
CASGLGTVGYSNQPQHF
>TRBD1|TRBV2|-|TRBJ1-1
TGTGCCAGCAGGACCTGGACAGGGAGGACTGAAGCTTTCTTT
CASRTWTGRTEAFF
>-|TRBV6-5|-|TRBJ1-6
TGTGCCAGCAGCCTATGGGTGGGGAGTAATTCACCCCTCCACTTT
CASSLWVGSNSPLHF
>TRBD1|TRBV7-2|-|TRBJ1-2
TGTGCCAGCAGCACCCGGACAGGGGGGGGATATGGCTACACCTTC
CASSTRTGGGYGYTF
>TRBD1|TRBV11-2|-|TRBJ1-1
TGTGCCAGCAGCACACAGGGGTCCACTGAAGCTTTCTTT
CASSTQGSTEAFF
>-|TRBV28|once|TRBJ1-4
TGTGCCAGCAGTCAAACAGGGTTTGAAAAACTGTTTTTT
CASSQTGFEKLFF
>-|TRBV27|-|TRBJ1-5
TGTGCCAGCAGAACTCTGACAGGAATCAATCAGCCCCAGCATTTT
CASRTLTGINQPQHF
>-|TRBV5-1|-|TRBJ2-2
TGCGCCAGCAGCTTGGCCGTGGGAGCCGGGGAGCTGTTTTTT
CASSLAVGAGELFF
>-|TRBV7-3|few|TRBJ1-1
TGTGCCAGCAGCTCGAGTGGGGGTTTGGGAAGCACTGAAGCTTTCTTT
CASSSSGGLGSTEAFF
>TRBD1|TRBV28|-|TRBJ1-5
TGTGCCAGCAGTTTCGGGGGCAGGGGGGGCAATCAGCCCCAGCATTTT
CASSFGGRGGNQPQHF
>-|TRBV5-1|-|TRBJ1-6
TGCGCCAGCAGCTTGTCACTGGATAATTCACCCCTCCACTTT
CASSLSLDNSPLHF
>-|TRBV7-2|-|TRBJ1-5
TGTGCCAGCAGCGTTTACAGGGATCAGCCCCAGCATTTT
CASSVYRDQPQHF
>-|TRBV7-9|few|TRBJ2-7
TGTGCCAGCAGTGTTGACTTAGCCTACGAGCAGTACTTC
CASSVDLAYEQYF
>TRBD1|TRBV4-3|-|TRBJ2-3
TGCGCCAGCAGCCAGGGGACAGGCAGCACAGATACGCAGTATTTT
CASSQGTGSTDTQYF
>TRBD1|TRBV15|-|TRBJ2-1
TGTGCCACCAGCAGCCTATCTTCGGACAGGGTGGGCTACAATGAGCAGTTCTTC
CATSSLSSDRVGYNEQFF
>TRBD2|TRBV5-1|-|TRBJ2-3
TGCGCCAGCAGCGTAGGACTAGCGAGGAACCGGGGGGATACGCAGTATTTT
CASSVGLARNRGDTQYF
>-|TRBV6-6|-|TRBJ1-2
TGTGCCAGCAGTTTCGGGACGATGGGTGGCTACACCTTC
CASSFGTMGGYTF
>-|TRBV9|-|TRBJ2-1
TGTGCCAGCAGCGTAGCTCTCGCGGGTAGTAGGATTGATGAGCAGTTCTTC
CASSVALAGSRIDEQFF
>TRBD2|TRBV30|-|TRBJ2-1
TGTGCCTGGAGTTTCGGGGGAGGGAATGAGCAGTTCTTC
CAWSFGGGNEQFF
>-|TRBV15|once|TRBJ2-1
TGTGCCACCAGCCGTAGCCTTGGGGCCTACAATGAGCAGTTCTTC
CATSRSLGAYNEQFF
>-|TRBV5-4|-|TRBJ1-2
TGTGCCAGCAGCTTGTATGGGGAAAGGGTATCGGGTGGCTACACCTTC
CASSLYGERVSGGYTF
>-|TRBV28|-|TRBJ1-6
TGTGCCAGCAGTACGGTAGGGGGGAATTCACCCCTCCACTTT
CASSTVGGNSPLHF
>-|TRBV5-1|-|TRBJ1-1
TGCGCCAGCAGCTGGAGGCAGGGGAGGTACACTGAAGCTTTCTTT
CASSWRQGRYTEAFF